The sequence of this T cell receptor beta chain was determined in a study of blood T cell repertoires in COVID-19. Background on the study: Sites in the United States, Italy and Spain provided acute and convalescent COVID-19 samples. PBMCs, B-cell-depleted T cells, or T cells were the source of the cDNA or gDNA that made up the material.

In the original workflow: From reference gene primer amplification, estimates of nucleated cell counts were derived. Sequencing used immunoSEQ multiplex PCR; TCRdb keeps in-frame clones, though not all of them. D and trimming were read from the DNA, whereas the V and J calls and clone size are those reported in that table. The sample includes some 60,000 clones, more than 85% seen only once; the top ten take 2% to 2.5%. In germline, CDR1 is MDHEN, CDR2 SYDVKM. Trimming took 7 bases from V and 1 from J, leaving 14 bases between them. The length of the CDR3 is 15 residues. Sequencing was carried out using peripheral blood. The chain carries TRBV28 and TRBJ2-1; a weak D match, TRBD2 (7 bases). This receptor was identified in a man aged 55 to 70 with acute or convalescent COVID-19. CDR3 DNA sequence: TGTGCCAGCATTCAAGGGGGGGGGTCCTACAATGAGCAGTTCTTC. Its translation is CASIQGGGSYNEQFF.